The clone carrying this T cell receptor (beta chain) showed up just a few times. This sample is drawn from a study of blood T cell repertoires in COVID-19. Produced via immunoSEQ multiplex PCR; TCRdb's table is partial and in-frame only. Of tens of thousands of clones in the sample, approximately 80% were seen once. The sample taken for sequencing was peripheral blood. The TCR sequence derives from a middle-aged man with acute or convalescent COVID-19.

The DNA for the CDR3 is TGTGCCAGCAGCACAGGACAGGGTCACACTGAAGCTTTCTTT. The encoded protein is CASSTGQGHTEAFF. The V and J genes are TRBV7-3 and TRBJ1-1; 8 bases are a match to TRBD1. With V trimmed by 5 bases and J by 3 bases, 5 bases remained unmatched. Per the germline V gene, CDR1 is SGHTA and CDR2 is FQGTGA. CDR3 size: 14 residues.